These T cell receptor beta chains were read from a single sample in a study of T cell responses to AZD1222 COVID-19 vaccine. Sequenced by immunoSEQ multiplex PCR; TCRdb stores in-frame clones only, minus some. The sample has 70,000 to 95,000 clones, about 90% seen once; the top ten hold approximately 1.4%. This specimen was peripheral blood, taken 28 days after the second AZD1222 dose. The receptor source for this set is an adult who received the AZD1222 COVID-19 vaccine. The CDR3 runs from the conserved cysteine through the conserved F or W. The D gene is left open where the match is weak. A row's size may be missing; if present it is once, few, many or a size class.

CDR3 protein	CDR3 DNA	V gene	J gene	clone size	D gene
CASSTGTGYRTDTQYF	TGTGCCAGCAGCACCGGGACAGGGTATCGCACAGATACGCAGTATTTT	TRBV5-8	TRBJ2-3	-	TRBD1
CASSERGLRETQYF	TGTGCCAGCAGTGAGAGGGGTCTGCGAGAGACCCAGTACTTC	TRBV6-1	TRBJ2-5	-	-
CASSRDNYGYTF	TGTGCCAGCAGCAGGGACAACTATGGCTACACCTTC	TRBV7-9	TRBJ1-2	-	-
CASSLEGGSVEPQHF	TGTGCCAGCAGCCTTGAAGGGGGCTCGGTGGAGCCCCAGCATTTT	TRBV5-5	TRBJ1-5	-	TRBD1
CASSSSESGGASYNEQFF	TGTGCCAGCAGCTCCTCGGAAAGCGGGGGGGCGTCCTACAATGAGCAGTTCTTC	TRBV7-9	TRBJ2-1	-	TRBD2
CASRTGGAGNQPQHF	TGTGCCAGCCGGACAGGGGGCGCCGGCAATCAGCCCCAGCATTTT	TRBV19	TRBJ1-5	-	TRBD1
CASRPTGEADTQYF	TGTGCCAGCAGGCCGACAGGGGAGGCAGATACGCAGTATTTT	TRBV28	TRBJ2-3	-	TRBD1
CASSIAVQAIINYGYTF	TGTGCCAGTAGTATAGCGGTCCAGGCGATAATTAACTATGGCTACACCTTC	TRBV19	TRBJ1-2	-	-
CASSLGGQEPEQYF	TGTGCCAGCAGCTTAGGGGGACAGGAACCCGAGCAGTACTTC	TRBV7-6	TRBJ2-7	-	TRBD1
CATSAKRSGGYNEQFF	TGTGCCACCAGCGCCAAGAGGTCCGGGGGGTACAATGAGCAGTTCTTC	TRBV15	TRBJ2-1	-	TRBD2
CASRRDPDRETQYF	TGTGCCAGCAGGCGAGACCCCGACAGAGAGACCCAGTACTTC	TRBV7-2	TRBJ2-5	-	-
CASSLYNQPQHF	TGTGCCAGCAGCTTGTACAATCAGCCCCAGCATTTT	TRBV5-5	TRBJ1-5	-	-
CASSLEQGGQETQYF	TGTGCCAGCAGCTTGGAACAGGGGGGTCAAGAGACCCAGTACTTC	TRBV5-4	TRBJ2-5	-	TRBD1
CASSYNRASHTF	TGTGCCAGCAGTTATAACAGGGCTTCTCACACCTTC	TRBV28	TRBJ1-2	-	-
CASSWTETETQYF	TGTGCCAGCAGCTGGACCGAAACGGAGACCCAGTACTTC	TRBV5-4	TRBJ2-5	-	-
CASRPQLTNYGYTF	TGTGCCAGCAGACCTCAACTTACGAACTATGGCTACACCTTC	TRBV6-2/TRBV6-3	TRBJ1-2	-	-
CASSIGQYQETQYF	TGCGCCAGCAGCATTGGACAGTACCAAGAGACCCAGTACTTC	TRBV5-1	TRBJ2-5	-	-
CASSSGTANTEAFF	TGTGCCAGCAGCTCCGGGACGGCGAACACTGAAGCTTTCTTT	TRBV7-9	TRBJ1-1	-	-
CASSHGRNNSPLHF	TGTGCCAGCAGCCACGGACGGAATAATTCACCCCTCCACTTT	TRBV3-1/TRBV3-2	TRBJ1-6	-	-
CAWNEQFF	TGTGCCTGGAATGAGCAGTTCTTC	TRBV30	TRBJ2-1	-	-
CASSHLATLAGGRNSYEQYF	TGTGCCAGCAGCCACCTGGCAACACTAGCGGGGGGCCGAAACTCCTACGAGCAGTACTTC	TRBV3-1/TRBV3-2	TRBJ2-7	medium-sized	TRBD2
CSAAKGSNEQFF	TGCAGCGCCGCCAAGGGAAGCAATGAGCAGTTCTTC	TRBV29-1	TRBJ2-1	-	-
CASSIMGSGYTF	TGTGCCAGTAGTATTATGGGGAGTGGCTACACCTTC	TRBV19	TRBJ1-2	-	-
CASSFGGTNEKLFF	TGTGCCAGCAGTTTCGGGGGGACTAATGAAAAACTGTTTTTT	TRBV5-6	TRBJ1-4	few	-
CASRLYGYTF	TGTGCCAGCAGGCTCTATGGCTACACCTTC	TRBV2	TRBJ1-2	-	-
CASSVRRDSFTEAFF	TGTGCCAGCAGTGTTCGCCGGGACAGTTTTACTGAAGCTTTCTTT	TRBV2	TRBJ1-1	-	TRBD1
CASSFGYGYTF	TGTGCCAGCAGTTTTGGCTATGGCTACACCTTC	TRBV12-3/TRBV12-4	TRBJ1-2	-	-
CASSLPLGQAYEQYF	TGTGCCAGCAGCTTACCCCTCGGACAGGCCTACGAGCAGTACTTC	TRBV7-9	TRBJ2-7	-	TRBD1
CASSSRGSPSYEQYF	TGTGCCAGCAGTTCGCGCGGCAGCCCCTCCTACGAGCAGTACTTC	TRBV28	TRBJ2-7	-	-
CASKSVGVGNQPQHF	TGTGCCAGCAAGTCCGTGGGGGTAGGGAATCAGCCCCAGCATTTT	TRBV6-5	TRBJ1-5	-	-
CASPPPGGRYEQYF	TGTGCCAGTCCGCCGCCCGGGGGCAGGTACGAGCAGTACTTC	TRBV28	TRBJ2-7	-	-
CASSRSGSSYNEQFF	TGTGCCAGCAGCCGCAGCGGGAGCTCCTACAATGAGCAGTTCTTC	TRBV7-2	TRBJ2-1	-	TRBD2
CASSKRDSTNTEAFF	TGCGCCAGCAGCAAAAGGGACAGTACCAACACTGAAGCTTTCTTT	TRBV5-1	TRBJ1-1	-	TRBD1
CASSWRAGNEQYF	TGTGCCAGCAGTTGGAGGGCAGGGAACGAGCAGTACTTC	TRBV12-3/TRBV12-4	TRBJ2-7	-	-